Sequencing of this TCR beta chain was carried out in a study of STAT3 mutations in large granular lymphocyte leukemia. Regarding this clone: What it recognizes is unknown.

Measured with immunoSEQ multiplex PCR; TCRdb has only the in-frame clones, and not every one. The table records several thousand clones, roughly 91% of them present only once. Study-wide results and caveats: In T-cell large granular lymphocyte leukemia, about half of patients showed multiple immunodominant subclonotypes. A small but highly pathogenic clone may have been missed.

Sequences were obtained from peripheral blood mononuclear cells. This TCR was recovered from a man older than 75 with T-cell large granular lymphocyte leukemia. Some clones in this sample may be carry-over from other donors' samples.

This CDR3 reads CASSSATEDQPQHF. The CDR3, as DNA: TGTGCCAGCAGCTCCGCCACCGAGGATCAGCCCCAGCATTTT. The chain links TRBV28 to TRBJ1-5, with D unclear. Germline V gene data show CDR1 as MDHEN and CDR2 as SYDVKM. This CDR3 contains 14 residues. V was pared by 6 bases and J by 5 bases, with 14 bases between.